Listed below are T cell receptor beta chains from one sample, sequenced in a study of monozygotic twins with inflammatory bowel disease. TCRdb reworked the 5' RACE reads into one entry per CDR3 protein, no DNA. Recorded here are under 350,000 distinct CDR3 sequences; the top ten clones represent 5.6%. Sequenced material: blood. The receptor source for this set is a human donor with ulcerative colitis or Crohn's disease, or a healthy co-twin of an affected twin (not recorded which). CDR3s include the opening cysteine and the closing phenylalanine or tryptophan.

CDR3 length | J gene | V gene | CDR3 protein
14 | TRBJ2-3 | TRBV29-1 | CSVQSQDLKDTQYF
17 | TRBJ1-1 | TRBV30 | CAWNPARGQGQDTEAFF
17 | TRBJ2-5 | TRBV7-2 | CASSLITPRVYSETQYF
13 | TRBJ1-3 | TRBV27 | CASSFGGGNTIYF
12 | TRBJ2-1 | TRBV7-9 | CASSFDGGVEFF
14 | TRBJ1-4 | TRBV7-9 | CASSRGTENEKLFF
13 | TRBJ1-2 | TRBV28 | CASSTTVNYGYTF
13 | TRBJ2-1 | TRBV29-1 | CSTGGDRYYEQFF
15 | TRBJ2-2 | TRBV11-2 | CASSLRGLASGELFF
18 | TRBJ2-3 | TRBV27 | CASSLFIFRTSGSGTQYF
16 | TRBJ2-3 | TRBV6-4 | CASSDWGGTRSDTQYF